This paragraph covers one TCR beta chain sequence. Following RNA extraction, reverse transcription yielded cDNA that acted as the sequencing template. Only in-frame clones appear in the TCRdb table, and some are missing; sequencing was by immunoSEQ multiplex PCR. The sample consists of about 69,000 clones, approximately 61% of them appearing once. The data are from a study of CD8+ T cells in alopecia areata. The source of this sequence is a human donor with alopecia areata. This specimen consisted of CD8+ T cells sorted from blood, obtained at week 0.

CDR3 DNA sequence: TGTGCCAGCAGCGTCTCCGAATGGGGTAACTATGGCTACACCTTC. Translated: CASSVSEWGNYGYTF. J is TRBJ1-2 and V is TRBV9; D unresolved. The V gene lost 2 bases and the J gene lost 1 base, with 12 bases spanning the gap. The germline CDR1 and CDR2 sequences are SGDLS and YYNGEE. The CDR3 has 15 amino acids.